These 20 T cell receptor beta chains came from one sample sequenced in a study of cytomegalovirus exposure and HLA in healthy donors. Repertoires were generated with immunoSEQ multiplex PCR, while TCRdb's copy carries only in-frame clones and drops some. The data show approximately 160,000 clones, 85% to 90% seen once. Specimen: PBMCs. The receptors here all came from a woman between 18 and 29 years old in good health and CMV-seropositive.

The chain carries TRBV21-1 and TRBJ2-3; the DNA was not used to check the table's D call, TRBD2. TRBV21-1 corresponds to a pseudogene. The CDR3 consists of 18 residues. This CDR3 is CASSNRLAGGPSTDTQYF. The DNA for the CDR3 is TGTGCCAGCAGCAATCGACTAGCGGGAGGCCCTAGCACAGATACGCAGTATTTT.

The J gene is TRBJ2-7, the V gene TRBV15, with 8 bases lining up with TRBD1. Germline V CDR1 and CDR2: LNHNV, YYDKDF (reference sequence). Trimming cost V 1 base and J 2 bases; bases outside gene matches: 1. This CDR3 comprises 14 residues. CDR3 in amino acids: CATSRGTGTYEQYF. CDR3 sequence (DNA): TGTGCCACCAGCAGAGGGACAGGGACCTACGAGCAGTACTTC. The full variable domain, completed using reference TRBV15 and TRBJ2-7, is DAMVIQNPRYQVTQFGKPVTLSCSQTLNHNVMYWYQQKSSQAPKLLFHYYDKDFNNEADTPDNFQSRRPNTSFCFLDIRSPGLGDTAMYLCATSRGTGTYEQYFGPGTRLTVT.

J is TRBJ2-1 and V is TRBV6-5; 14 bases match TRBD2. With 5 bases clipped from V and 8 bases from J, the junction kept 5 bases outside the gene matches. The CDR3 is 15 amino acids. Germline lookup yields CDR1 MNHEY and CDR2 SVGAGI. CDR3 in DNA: TGTGCCAGCAGTCCCAGACTAGCGGGAGGGCATGAGCAGTTCTTC. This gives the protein CASSPRLAGGHEQFF.

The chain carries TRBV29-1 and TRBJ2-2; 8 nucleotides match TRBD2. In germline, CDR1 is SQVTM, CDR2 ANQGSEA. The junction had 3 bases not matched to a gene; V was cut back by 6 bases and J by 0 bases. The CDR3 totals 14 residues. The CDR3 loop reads CSVTGLANTGELFF. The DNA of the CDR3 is TGCAGCGTGACGGGACTAGCGAACACCGGGGAGCTGTTTTTT.

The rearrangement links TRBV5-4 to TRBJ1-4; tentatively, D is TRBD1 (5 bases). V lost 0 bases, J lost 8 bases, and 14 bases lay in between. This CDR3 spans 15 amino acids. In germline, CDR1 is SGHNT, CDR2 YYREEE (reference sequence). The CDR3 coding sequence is TGTGCCAGCAGCTTGGCGGGCAGGGCGAAGGAAAAACTGTTTTTT. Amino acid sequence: CASSLAGRAKEKLFF.

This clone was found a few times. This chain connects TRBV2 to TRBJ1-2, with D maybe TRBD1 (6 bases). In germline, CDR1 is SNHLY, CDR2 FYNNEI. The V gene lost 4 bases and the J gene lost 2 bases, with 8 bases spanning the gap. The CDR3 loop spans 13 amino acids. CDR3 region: CASSAGQNYGYTF. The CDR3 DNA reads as TGTGCCAGCAGTGCAGGACAGAACTATGGCTACACCTTC.

CDR3 coding DNA: TGTGCCACTCAAAGGGACAGGTACACAGATACGCAGTATTTT. Protein sequence: CATQRDRYTDTQYF. This chain links TRBV2 with TRBJ2-3; 8 bases are a match to TRBD1. From germline, CDR1 is SNHLY and CDR2 FYNNEI. Trimming removed 10 bases from V and 2 bases from J; junction bases left unmatched: 8. This CDR3 has 14 residues.

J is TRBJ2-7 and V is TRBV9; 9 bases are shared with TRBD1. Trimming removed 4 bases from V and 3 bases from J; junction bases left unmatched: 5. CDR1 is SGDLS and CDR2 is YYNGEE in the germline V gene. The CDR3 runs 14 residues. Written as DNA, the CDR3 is TGTGCCAGCAGCTCGGAGACAGGGGGCTACGAGCAGTACTTC. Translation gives CASSSETGGYEQYF.

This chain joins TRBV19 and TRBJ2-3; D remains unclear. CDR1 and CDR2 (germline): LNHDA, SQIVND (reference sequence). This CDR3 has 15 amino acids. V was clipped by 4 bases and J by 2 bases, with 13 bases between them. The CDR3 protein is CASSNYGKNTDTQYF. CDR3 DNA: TGTGCCAGTAGTAACTACGGTAAAAACACAGATACGCAGTATTTT.

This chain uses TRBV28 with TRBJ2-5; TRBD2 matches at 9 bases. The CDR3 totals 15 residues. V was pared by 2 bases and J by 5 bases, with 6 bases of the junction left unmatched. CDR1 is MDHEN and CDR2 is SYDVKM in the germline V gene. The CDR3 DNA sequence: TGTGCCAGCAGTTTAGTAGCGGGAGTCTCGGAGACCCAGTACTTC. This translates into CASSLVAGVSETQYF.

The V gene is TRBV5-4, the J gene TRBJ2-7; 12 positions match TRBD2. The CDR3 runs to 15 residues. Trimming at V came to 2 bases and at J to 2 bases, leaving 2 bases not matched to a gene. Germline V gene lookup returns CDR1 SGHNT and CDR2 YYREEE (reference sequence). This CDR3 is CASSLGLAGTYEQYF. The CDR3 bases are TGTGCCAGCAGCTTAGGACTAGCGGGAACCTACGAGCAGTACTTC. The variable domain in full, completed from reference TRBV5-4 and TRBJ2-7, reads ETGVTQSPTHLIKTRGQQVTLRCSSQSGHNTVSWYQQALGQGPQFIFQYYREEENGRGNFPPRFSGLQFPNYSSELNVNALELDDSALYLCASSLGLAGTYEQYFGPGTRLTVT.

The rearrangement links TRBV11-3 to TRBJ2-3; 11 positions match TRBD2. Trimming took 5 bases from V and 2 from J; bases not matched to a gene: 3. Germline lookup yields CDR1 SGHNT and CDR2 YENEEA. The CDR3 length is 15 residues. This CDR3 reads CASSTGLAVTDTQYF. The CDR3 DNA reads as TGTGCCAGCAGCACGGGACTAGCGGTCACAGATACGCAGTATTTT.

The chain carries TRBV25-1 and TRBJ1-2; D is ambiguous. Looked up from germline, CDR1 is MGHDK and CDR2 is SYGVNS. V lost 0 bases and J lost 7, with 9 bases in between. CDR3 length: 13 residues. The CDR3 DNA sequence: TGTGCCAGCAGTGAATACGCAGGTCGTGGCTACACCTTC. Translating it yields CASSEYAGRGYTF.

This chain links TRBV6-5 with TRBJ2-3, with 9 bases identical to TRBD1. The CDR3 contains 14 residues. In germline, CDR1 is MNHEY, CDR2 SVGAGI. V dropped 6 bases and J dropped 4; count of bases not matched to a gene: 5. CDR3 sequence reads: CASSRGQGSDTQYF. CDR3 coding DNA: TGTGCCAGCAGCAGGGGACAGGGTTCAGATACGCAGTATTTT.

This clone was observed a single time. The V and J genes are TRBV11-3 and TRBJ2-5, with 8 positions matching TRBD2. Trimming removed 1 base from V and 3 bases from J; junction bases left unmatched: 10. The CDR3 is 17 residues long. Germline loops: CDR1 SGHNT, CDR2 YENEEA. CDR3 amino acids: CASSLGAGWREEETQYF. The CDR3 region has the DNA TGTGCCAGCAGCTTAGGAGCCGGGTGGCGGGAGGAAGAGACCCAGTACTTC.

The CDR3 sequence is CASSPQVYPHEQYF. CDR3 in DNA: TGTGCCAGCAGTCCGCAGGTGTATCCCCACGAGCAGTACTTC. The V gene is TRBV6-6, the J gene TRBJ2-7; D is unresolved. Germline V CDR1 and CDR2: MNHNY, SVGAGI (reference sequence). This CDR3 region has 14 residues. V was clipped by 5 bases and J by 5 bases, with 16 bases between them.

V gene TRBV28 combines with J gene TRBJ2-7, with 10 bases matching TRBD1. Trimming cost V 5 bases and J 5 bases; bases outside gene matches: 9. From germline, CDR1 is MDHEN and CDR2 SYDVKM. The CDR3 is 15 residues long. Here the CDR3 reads CASSAWGQGIHEQYF. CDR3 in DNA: TGTGCCAGCAGTGCTTGGGGACAGGGGATCCACGAGCAGTACTTC.

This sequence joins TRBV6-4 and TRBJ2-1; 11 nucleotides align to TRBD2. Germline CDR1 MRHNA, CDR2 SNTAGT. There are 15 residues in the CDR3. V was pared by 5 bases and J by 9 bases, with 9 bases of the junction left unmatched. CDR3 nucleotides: TGTGCCAGCAGTAGACTAGCGGGAAAGGTCGGTGAGCAGTTCTTC. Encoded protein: CASSRLAGKVGEQFF.

CDR3 amino acids: CASSYGGTTATYEQYF. The DNA for the CDR3 is TGTGCCAGCAGTTACGGAGGAACGACGGCCACCTACGAGCAGTACTTC. The chain carries TRBV6-5 and TRBJ2-7; D may be TRBD2 (5 bases). V was pared by 2 bases and J by 2 bases, with 16 bases between. From germline, CDR1 is MNHEY and CDR2 SVGAGI. This CDR3 region has 16 residues.

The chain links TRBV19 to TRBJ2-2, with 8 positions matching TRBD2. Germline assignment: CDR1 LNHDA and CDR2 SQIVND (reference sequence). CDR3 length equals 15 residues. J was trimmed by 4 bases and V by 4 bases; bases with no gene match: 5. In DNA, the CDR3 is TGTGCCAGTAGTACGGGAGGGCCCGGCACCGGGGAGCTGTTTTTT. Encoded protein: CASSTGGPGTGELFF.